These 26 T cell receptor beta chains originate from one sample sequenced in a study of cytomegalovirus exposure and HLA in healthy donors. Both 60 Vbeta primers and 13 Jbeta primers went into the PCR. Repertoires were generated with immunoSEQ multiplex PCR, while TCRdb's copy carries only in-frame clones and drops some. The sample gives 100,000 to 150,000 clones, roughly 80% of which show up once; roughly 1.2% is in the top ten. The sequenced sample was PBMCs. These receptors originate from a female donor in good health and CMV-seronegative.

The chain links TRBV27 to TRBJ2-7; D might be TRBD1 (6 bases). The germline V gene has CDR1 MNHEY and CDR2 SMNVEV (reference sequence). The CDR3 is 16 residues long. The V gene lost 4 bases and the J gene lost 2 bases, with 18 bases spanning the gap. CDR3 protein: CASSSLDRTIPYEQYF. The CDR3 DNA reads TGTGCCAGCAGTTCTTTAGACAGGACAATTCCCTACGAGCAGTACTTC.

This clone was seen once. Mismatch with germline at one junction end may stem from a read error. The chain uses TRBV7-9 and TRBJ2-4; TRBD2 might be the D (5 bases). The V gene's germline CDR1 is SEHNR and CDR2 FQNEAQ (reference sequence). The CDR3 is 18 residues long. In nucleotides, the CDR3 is TGTGCCAGCAGCTTAGGGTGGAGTACCCCGCTAGCCAAAAACAGTCAGTACTTC. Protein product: CASSLGWSTPLAKNSQYF.

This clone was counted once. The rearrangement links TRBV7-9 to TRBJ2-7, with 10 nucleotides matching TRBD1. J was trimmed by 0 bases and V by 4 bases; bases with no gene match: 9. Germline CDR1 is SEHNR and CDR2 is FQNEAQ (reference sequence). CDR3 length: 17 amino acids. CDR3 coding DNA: TGTGCCAGCAGCTCGCACGCCGGGACAGGGGACTCCTACGAGCAGTACTTC. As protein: CASSSHAGTGDSYEQYF.

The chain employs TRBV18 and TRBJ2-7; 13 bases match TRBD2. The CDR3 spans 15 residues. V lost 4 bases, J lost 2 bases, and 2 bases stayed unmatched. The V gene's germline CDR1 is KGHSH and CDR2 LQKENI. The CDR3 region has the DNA TGTGCCAGCTCACTGGGACTAGCGGGGACCTACGAGCAGTACTTC. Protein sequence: CASSLGLAGTYEQYF. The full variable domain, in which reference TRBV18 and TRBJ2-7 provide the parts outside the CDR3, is NAGVMQNPRHLVRRRGQEARLRCSPMKGHSHVYWYRQLPEEGLKFMVYLQKENIIDESGMPKERFSAEFPKEGPSILRIQQVVRGDSAAYFCASSLGLAGTYEQYFGPGTRLTVT.

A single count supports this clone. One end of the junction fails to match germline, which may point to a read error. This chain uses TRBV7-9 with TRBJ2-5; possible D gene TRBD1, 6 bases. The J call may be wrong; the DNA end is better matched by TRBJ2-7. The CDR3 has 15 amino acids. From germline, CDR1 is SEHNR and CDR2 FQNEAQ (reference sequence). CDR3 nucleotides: TGTTCCAGCAGCTTAACAGGACAGAGCTCCTACGAGCAGTACTTC. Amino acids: CSSSLTGQSSYEQYF.

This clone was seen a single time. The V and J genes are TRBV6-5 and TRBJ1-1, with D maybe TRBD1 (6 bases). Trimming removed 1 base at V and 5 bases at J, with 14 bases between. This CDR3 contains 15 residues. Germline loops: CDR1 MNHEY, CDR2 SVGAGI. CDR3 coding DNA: TGTGCCAGCAGTTACTTCTCGACAGGAAAGACTGAAGCTTTCTTT. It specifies CASSYFSTGKTEAFF.

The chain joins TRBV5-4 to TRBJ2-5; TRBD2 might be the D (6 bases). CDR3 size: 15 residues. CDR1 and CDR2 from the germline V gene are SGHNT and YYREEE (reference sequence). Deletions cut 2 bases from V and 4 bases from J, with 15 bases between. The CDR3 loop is CASSFGGTRGETQYF. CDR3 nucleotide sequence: TGTGCCAGCAGCTTTGGGGGGACCAGAGGAGAGACCCAGTACTTC.

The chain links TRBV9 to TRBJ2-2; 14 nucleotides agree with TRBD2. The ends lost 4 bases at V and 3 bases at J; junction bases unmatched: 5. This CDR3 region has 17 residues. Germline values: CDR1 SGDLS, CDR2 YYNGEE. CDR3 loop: CASSPTSGRAYTGELFF. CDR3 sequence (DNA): TGTGCCAGCAGCCCGACTAGCGGGAGGGCCTACACCGGGGAGCTGTTTTTT.

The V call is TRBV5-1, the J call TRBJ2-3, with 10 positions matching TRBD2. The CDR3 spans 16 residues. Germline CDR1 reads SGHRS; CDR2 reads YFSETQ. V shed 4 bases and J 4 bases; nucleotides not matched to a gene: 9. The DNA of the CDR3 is TGCGCCAGCAGCCTCATACCGGGACTAGCGTCAGATACGCAGTATTTT. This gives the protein CASSLIPGLASDTQYF.

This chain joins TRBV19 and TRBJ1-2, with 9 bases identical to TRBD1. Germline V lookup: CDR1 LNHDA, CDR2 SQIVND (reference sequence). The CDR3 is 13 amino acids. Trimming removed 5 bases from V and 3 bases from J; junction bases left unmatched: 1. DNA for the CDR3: TGTGCCAGTAGTCGACAGGGGGACTATGGCTACACCTTC. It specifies CASSRQGDYGYTF.

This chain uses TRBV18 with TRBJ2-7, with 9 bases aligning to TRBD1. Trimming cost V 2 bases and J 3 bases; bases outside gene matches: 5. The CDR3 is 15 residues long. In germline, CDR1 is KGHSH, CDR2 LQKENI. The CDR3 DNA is TGTGCCAGCTCACCATTACAGGGGGCGAGCTACGAGCAGTACTTC. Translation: CASSPLQGASYEQYF. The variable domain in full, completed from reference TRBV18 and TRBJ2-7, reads NAGVMQNPRHLVRRRGQEARLRCSPMKGHSHVYWYRQLPEEGLKFMVYLQKENIIDESGMPKERFSAEFPKEGPSILRIQQVVRGDSAAYFCASSPLQGASYEQYFGPGTRLTVT.

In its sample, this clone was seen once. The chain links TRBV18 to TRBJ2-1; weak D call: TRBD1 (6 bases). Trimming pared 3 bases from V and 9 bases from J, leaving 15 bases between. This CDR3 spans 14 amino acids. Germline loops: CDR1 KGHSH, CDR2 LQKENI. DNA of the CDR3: TGTGCCAGCTCACCGGACAGAGGCTCGGGTGAGCAGTTCTTC. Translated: CASSPDRGSGEQFF. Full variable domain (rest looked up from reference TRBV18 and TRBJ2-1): NAGVMQNPRHLVRRRGQEARLRCSPMKGHSHVYWYRQLPEEGLKFMVYLQKENIIDESGMPKERFSAEFPKEGPSILRIQQVVRGDSAAYFCASSPDRGSGEQFFGPGTRLTVL.

CDR3 nucleotides: TGTGCCAGCAGCACCCGGACTAGTCCCGGGGAGCTGTTTTTT. Protein sequence: CASSTRTSPGELFF. This rearrangement joins TRBV11-2 to TRBJ2-2; 7 bases agree with TRBD2. Germline-derived CDR1 and CDR2 are SGHAT and FQNNGV. The CDR3 is 14 amino acids. V lost 5 bases to trimming and J lost 6 bases; unmatched junction nucleotides: 6.

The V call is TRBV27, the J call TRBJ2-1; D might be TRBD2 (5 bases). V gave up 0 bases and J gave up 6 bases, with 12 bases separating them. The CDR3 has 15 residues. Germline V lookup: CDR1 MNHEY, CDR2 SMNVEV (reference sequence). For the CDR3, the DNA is TGTGCCAGCAGTTTATCGAGGGCTAGGAGCAATGAGCAGTTCTTC. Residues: CASSLSRARSNEQFF.

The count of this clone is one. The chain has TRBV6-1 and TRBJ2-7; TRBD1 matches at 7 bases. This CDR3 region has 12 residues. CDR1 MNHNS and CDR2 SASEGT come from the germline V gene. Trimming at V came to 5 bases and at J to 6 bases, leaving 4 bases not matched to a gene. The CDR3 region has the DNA TGTGCCAGCAGTCCGACAGGGTCCGAGCAGTACTTC. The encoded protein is CASSPTGSEQYF.

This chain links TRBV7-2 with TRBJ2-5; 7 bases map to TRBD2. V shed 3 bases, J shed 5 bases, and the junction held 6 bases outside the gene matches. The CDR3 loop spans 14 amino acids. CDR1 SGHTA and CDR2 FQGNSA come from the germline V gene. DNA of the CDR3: TGTGCCAGCAGCTTGGGAGGGGCGTTGGAGACCCAGTACTTC. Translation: CASSLGGALETQYF.

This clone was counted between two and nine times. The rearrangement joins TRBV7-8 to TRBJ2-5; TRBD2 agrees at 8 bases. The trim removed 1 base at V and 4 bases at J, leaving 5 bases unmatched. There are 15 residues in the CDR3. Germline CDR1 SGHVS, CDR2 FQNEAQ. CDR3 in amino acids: CASSLVGGGTETQYF. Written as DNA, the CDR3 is TGTGCCAGCAGCTTAGTCGGGGGGGGAACAGAGACCCAGTACTTC.

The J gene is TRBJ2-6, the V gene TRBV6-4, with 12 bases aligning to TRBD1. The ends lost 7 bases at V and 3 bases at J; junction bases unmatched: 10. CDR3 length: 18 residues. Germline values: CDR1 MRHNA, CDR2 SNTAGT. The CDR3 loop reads CASTEYGTGGRGANVLTF. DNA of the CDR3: TGTGCCAGCACTGAGTATGGGACAGGGGGCCGTGGGGCCAACGTCCTGACTTTC.

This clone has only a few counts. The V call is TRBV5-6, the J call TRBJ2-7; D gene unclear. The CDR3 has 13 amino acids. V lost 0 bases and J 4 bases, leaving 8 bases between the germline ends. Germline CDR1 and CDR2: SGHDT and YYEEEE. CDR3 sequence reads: CASSLGSRYEQYF. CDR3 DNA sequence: TGTGCCAGCAGCTTGGGGAGCCGATACGAGCAGTACTTC.

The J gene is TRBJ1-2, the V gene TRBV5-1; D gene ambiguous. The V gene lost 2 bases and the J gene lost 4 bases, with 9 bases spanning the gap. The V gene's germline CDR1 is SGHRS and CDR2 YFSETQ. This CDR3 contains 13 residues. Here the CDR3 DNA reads TGCGCCAGCAGCTTAGAAGGGAGCTATGGCTACACCTTC. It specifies CASSLEGSYGYTF. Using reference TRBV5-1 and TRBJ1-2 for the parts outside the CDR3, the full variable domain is KAGVTQTPRYLIKTRGQQVTLSCSPISGHRSVSWYQQTPGQGLQFLFEYFSETQRNKGNFPGRFSGRQFSNSRSEMNVSTLELGDSALYLCASSLEGSYGYTFGSGTRLTVV.

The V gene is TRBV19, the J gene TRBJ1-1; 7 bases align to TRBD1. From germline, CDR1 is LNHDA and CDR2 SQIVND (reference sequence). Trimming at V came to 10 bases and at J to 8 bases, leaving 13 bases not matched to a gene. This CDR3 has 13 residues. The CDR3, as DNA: TGTGCCACGGAACCGACAGGGCTCAGAGAAGCTTTCTTT. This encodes CATEPTGLREAFF.

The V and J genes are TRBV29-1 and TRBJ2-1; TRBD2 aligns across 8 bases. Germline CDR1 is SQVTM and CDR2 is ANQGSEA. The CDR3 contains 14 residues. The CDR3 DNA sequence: TGCAGTGCACCAACCGGGACTAGATTGGGCGAGCAGTTCTTC. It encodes CSAPTGTRLGEQFF.

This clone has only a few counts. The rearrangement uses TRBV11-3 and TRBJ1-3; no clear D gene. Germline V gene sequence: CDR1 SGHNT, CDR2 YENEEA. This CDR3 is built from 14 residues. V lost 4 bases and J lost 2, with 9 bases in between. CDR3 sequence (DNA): TGTGCCAGCAGCTGGAGCGCAGCTGGAAACACCATATATTTT. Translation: CASSWSAAGNTIYF.

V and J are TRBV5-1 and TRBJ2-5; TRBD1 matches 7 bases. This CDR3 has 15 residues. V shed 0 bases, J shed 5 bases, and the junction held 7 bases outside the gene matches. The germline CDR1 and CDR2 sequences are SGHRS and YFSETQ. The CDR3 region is CASSLGMTGSETQYF. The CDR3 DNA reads TGCGCCAGCAGCTTGGGTATGACAGGGTCCGAGACCCAGTACTTC. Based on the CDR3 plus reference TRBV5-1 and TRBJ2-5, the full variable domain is KAGVTQTPRYLIKTRGQQVTLSCSPISGHRSVSWYQQTPGQGLQFLFEYFSETQRNKGNFPGRFSGRQFSNSRSEMNVSTLELGDSALYLCASSLGMTGSETQYFGPGTRLLVL.

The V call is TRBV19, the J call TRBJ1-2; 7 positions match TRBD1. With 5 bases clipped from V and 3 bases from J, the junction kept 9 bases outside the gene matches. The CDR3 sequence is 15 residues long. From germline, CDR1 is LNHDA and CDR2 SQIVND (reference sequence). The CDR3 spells CASSLSLDRDYGYTF. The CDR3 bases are TGTGCCAGTAGTTTATCCCTCGACAGGGACTATGGCTACACCTTC.

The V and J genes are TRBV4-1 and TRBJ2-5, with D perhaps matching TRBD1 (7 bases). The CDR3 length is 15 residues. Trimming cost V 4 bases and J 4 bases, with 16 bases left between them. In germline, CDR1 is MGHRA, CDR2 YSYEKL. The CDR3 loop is CASSPPGGGVETQYF. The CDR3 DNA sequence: TGCGCCAGCAGCCCCCCCGGAGGGGGCGTAGAGACCCAGTACTTC.